This T cell receptor (beta chain) is drawn from a study of T cells in Graves' hyperthyroidism and ophthalmopathy. Thyroid ultrasound, orbital computed tomography, clinical symptoms, and serum thyroxine and TRAb underpinned diagnoses. To note about this clonotype: As yet, its antigen is unknown.

V was clipped by 3 bases and J by 0 bases; unmatched bases: 1. CDR1 is DFQATT and CDR2 is SNEGSKA in the germline V gene (reference sequence). The CDR3 covers 14 residues. The CDR3 regions of TCR beta were amplified from RNA transcripts. TCR CDR3 underwent first-round RT-PCR with the HTBI primer set. TCRdb re-called the multiplex PCR reads with MiXCR, one entry per CDR3 protein. Among some 490,000 distinct CDR3 sequences, approximately 22% were seen once, and the ten largest hold around 54%. Study-wide points: Most thyroid-expanded clonotypes above 0.001 were also found in blood. A model of 13 V-J features distinguished ophthalmopathy from stable hyperthyroidism.

The sample consisted of blood. The rearrangement uses TRBV20-1 and TRBJ2-2; 7 bases match TRBD1. This clonotype was sampled from a woman in her seventies with Graves' ophthalmopathy. The CDR3 DNA reads as TGCAGTGCTAGGGGACAGACGAACACCGGGGAGCTGTTTTTT. Translating it yields CSARGQTNTGELFF.